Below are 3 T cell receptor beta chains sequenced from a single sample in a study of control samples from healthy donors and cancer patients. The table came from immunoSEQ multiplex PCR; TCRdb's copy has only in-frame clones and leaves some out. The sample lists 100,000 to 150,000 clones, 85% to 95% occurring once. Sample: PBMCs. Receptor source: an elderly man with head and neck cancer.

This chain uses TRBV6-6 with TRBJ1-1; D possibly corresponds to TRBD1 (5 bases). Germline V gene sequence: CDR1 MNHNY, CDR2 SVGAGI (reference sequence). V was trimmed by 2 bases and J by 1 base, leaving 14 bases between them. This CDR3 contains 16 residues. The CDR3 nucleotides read TGTGCCAGCAGTTACCCCATCCCCGGACAGAACACTGAAGCTTTCTTT. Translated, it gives CASSYPIPGQNTEAFF.

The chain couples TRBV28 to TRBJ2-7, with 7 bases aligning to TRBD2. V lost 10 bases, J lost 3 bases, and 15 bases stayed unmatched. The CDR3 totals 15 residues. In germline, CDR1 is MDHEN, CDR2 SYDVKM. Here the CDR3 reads CATGAGLAVSYEQYF. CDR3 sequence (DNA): TGTGCCACGGGAGCTGGGCTAGCGGTGAGCTACGAGCAGTACTTC.

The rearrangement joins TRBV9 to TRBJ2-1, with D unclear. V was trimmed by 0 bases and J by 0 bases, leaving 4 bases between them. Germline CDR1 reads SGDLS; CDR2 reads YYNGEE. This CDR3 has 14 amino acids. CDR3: CASSVASSYNEQFF. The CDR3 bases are TGTGCCAGCAGCGTAGCCAGCTCCTACAATGAGCAGTTCTTC.